Below are 5 T cell receptor beta chains sequenced from a single sample in a study of T cell changes during pregnancy in multiple sclerosis. Only in-frame clones appear in the TCRdb table, and some are missing; sequencing was by immunoSEQ multiplex PCR. The sample lists 70,000 to 95,000 clones; roughly 92% were seen once. Sequenced material: peripheral blood, taken in the second trimester of pregnancy. These receptors originate from a female donor in good health, enrolled as a control in a pregnancy study.

This clone has just one count. The rearrangement links TRBV7-2 to TRBJ2-5, with 7 bases lining up with TRBD2. Germline V gene sequence: CDR1 SGHTA, CDR2 FQGNSA. Germline trimming cut 2 bases from V and 1 base from J; bases unmatched to any gene: 7. This CDR3 has 16 amino acids. In DNA form, the CDR3 reads TGTGCCAGCAGCTTAAGGAGGGGAGGGACCCAAGAGACCCAGTACTTC. Translation gives CASSLRRGGTQETQYF.

V is TRBV18 and J is TRBJ2-3, with TRBD1 identical over 7 bases. CDR1 is KGHSH and CDR2 is LQKENI in the germline V gene. The CDR3 sequence is 13 residues long. The ends lost 5 bases at V and 10 bases at J; junction bases unmatched: 9. The CDR3 is CASSANDRVPQYF. The CDR3 DNA reads as TGTGCCAGCTCAGCGAACGACAGGGTTCCGCAGTATTTT. Combining the CDR3 with reference TRBV18 and TRBJ2-3 gives the whole variable domain NAGVMQNPRHLVRRRGQEARLRCSPMKGHSHVYWYRQLPEEGLKFMVYLQKENIIDESGMPKERFSAEFPKEGPSILRIQQVVRGDSAAYFCASSANDRVPQYFGPGTRLTVL.

The J gene is TRBJ2-5, the V gene TRBV6-6; possible D gene TRBD1, 6 bases. There are 15 residues in the CDR3. CDR1 is MNHNY, CDR2 SVGAGI, per germline (reference sequence). Trimming left V 4 bases short and J 0 bases short, with 12 bases between. This CDR3 reads CASSSGQTNQETQYF. CDR3 DNA sequence: TGTGCCAGCAGTTCCGGACAGACAAACCAAGAGACCCAGTACTTC.

This sequence joins TRBV4-1 and TRBJ2-4; 13 bases map to TRBD2. CDR1 is MGHRA and CDR2 is YSYEKL in the germline V gene. With V trimmed by 4 bases and J by 3 bases, 9 bases remained unmatched. The CDR3 is 18 amino acids. CDR3 nucleotide sequence: TGCGCCAGCAGCCGAACTAGCGGGGGGGCCTCGGGCAAAAACATTCAGTACTTC. Protein sequence: CASSRTSGGASGKNIQYF.

The rearrangement uses TRBV13 and TRBJ2-7; no reliable D call. Germline CDR1 is PRHDT and CDR2 is FYEKMQ (reference sequence). V lost 5 bases and J lost 4, with 12 bases in between. This CDR3 is built from 13 residues. CDR3 sequence reads: CASSLGEIYEQYF. DNA of the CDR3: TGTGCCAGCAGCCTTGGAGAGATTTACGAGCAGTACTTC.